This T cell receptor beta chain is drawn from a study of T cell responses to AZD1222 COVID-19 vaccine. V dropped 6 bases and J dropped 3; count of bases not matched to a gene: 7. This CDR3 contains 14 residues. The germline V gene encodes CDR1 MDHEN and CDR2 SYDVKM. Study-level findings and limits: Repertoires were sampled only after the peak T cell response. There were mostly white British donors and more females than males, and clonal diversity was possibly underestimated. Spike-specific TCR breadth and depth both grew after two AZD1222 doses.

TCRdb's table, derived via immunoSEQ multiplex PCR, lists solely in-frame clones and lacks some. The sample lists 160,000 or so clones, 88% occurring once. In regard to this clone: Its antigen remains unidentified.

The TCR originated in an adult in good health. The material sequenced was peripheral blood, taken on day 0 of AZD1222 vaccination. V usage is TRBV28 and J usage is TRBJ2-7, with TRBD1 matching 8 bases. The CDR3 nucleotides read TGTGCCAGCAGCCAGGGACAGGCTCTCTACGAGCAGTACTTC. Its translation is CASSQGQALYEQYF.